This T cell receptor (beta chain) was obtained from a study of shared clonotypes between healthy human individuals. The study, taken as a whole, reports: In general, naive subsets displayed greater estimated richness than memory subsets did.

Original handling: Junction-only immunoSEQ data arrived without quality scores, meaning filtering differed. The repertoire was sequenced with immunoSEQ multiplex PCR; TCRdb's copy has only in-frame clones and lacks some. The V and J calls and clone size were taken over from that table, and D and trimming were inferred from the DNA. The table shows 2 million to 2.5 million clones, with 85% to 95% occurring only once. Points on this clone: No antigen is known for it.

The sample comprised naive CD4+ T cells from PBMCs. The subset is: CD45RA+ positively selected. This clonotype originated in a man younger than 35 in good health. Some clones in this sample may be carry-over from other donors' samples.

The CDR3, as DNA: TGTGCCAGCAGCCGGATGGGGAAACTAGCGGAATCCTACAATGAGCAGTTCTTC. Protein sequence: CASSRMGKLAESYNEQFF. This sequence joins TRBV5-6 and TRBJ2-1; 8 nucleotides align to TRBD2. The V gene end was trimmed by 4 bases and the J gene end by 1 base; junction bases not matched to a gene: 13. Germline-derived CDR1 and CDR2 are SGHDT and YYEEEE. This CDR3 contains 18 residues.